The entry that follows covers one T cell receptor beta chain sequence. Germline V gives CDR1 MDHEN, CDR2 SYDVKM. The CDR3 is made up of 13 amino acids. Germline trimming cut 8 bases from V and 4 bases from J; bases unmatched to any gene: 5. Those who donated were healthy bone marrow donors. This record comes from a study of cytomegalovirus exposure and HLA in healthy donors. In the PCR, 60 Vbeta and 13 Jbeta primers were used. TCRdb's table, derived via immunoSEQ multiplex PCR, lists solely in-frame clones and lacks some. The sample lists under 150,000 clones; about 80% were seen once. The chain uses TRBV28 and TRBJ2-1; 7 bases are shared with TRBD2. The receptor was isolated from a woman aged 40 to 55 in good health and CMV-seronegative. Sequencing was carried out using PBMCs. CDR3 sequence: CASGRGVYNEQFF. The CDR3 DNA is TGTGCCAGCGGACGGGGGGTTTACAATGAGCAGTTCTTC.